The rows below give T cell receptor beta chains drawn from one sample of a study of CD4+ T cells in melanoma. The method was immunoSEQ multiplex PCR; TCRdb's version includes in-frame clones alone and lacks a portion of them. The table includes approximately 15,000 clones, approximately 62% detected once. Sample: cells from a culture (not recorded whether cultured in vitro). The receptors originated from a human donor with melanoma. Both conserved end residues are part of each CDR3. D genes are given only for firm matches. The size entry is marked missing in some rows and otherwise reads once, few, many or a size class.

clone size	D gene	J gene	V gene	CDR3 protein	CDR3 DNA
few	-	TRBJ2-7	TRBV5-1	CASSLAGVVYEQYF	TGCGCCAGCAGCTTGGCCGGGGTAGTCTACGAGCAGTACTTC
few	TRBD1	TRBJ2-7	TRBV6-5	CASSSTRTGTYEQYF	TGTGCCAGCAGTTCAACGAGGACAGGGACCTACGAGCAGTACTTC
-	TRBD1	TRBJ1-5	TRBV6-1	CASTRQGVGQPQHF	TGTGCCAGCACCAGACAGGGAGTAGGGCAGCCCCAGCATTTT
-	TRBD1	TRBJ1-2	TRBV15	CATSRDLDRAGGYTF	TGTGCCACCAGCAGAGATCTTGACAGGGCGGGTGGCTACACCTTC
medium-sized	-	TRBJ1-5	TRBV2	CASIANNPSNQPQHF	TGTGCCAGCATCGCCAACAACCCCAGCAATCAGCCCCAGCATTTT
once	TRBD1	TRBJ1-2	TRBV4-2	CASSLGTGYGYTF	TGTGCCAGCAGCCTAGGGACAGGCTATGGCTACACCTTC
-	-	TRBJ1-2	TRBV15	CATSRDYERSLLGYTF	TGTGCCACCAGCAGAGATTATGAACGGTCCCTCCTTGGCTACACCTTC
-	-	TRBJ2-2	TRBV4-1	CASSHPGLAPGELFF	TGCGCCAGCAGCCACCCGGGACTGGCCCCGGGGGAGCTGTTTTTT
few	TRBD1	TRBJ1-2	TRBV4-2	CASSQDRAGYTF	TGTGCCAGCAGCCAGGACAGGGCTGGCTACACCTTC
-	-	TRBJ2-2	TRBV19	CASTLEPAGELFF	TGTGCCAGTACCCTTGAGCCGGCCGGGGAGCTGTTTTTT
-	TRBD1	TRBJ2-3	TRBV29-1	CSVERQGSTDTQYF	TGCAGCGTTGAAAGACAGGGGAGCACAGATACGCAGTATTTT
-	TRBD2	TRBJ2-7	TRBV2	CASLSGGRYEQYF	TGTGCCAGCCTATCGGGGGGACGCTACGAGCAGTACTTC
-	TRBD1	TRBJ1-2	TRBV6-6	CASSLRDSYGYTF	TGTGCCAGCAGTCTCCGGGACAGCTATGGCTACACCTTC
-	-	TRBJ2-2	TRBV5-1	CASSLYEGRTGELFF	TGCGCCAGCAGCCTATACGAGGGGCGAACCGGGGAGCTGTTTTTT
-	-	TRBJ1-5	TRBV5-1	CASREGGGSNQPQHF	TGCGCCAGCAGGGAGGGAGGCGGTAGCAATCAGCCCCAGCATTTT
once	TRBD1	TRBJ1-4	TRBV4-1	CASSSQGETTNEKLFF	TGCGCCAGCAGTTCCCAGGGGGAAACAACTAATGAAAAACTGTTTTTT
-	-	TRBJ1-5	TRBV6-6	CASSYGPGVRNQPQHF	TGTGCCAGCAGTTACGGGCCAGGGGTACGGAATCAGCCCCAGCATTTT
-	-	TRBJ1-2	TRBV15	CATSVNREGEHNYGYTF	TGTGCCACCAGCGTAAACAGGGAGGGCGAACACAACTATGGCTACACCTTC
-	TRBD1	TRBJ2-5	TRBV30	CAWSGQGETQYF	TGTGCCTGGAGTGGACAGGGAGAGACCCAGTACTTC
-	TRBD1	TRBJ2-3	TRBV10-2	CASSESTGGTDTQYF	TGCGCCAGCAGTGAGTCGACAGGGGGCACAGATACGCAGTATTTT
-	-	TRBJ2-1	TRBV10-2	CASSETTGSGEQFF	TGCGCCAGCAGTGAGACAACAGGGTCTGGTGAGCAGTTCTTC
-	-	TRBJ1-2	TRBV30	CAWIYRSSRYTF	TGTGCCTGGATCTATCGGTCGAGCCGCTACACCTTC
-	TRBD1	TRBJ1-1	TRBV5-1	CASSPTGGMNTEAFF	TGCGCCAGCAGCCCGACAGGGGGCATGAACACTGAAGCTTTCTTT
-	-	TRBJ2-5	TRBV5-1	CASSLFVQETQYF	TGCGCCAGCAGCTTGTTTGTGCAAGAGACCCAGTACTTC
-	-	TRBJ1-4	TRBV21-1	CASSSLDGCNEKLFF	TGTGCCAGCAGCAGCCTGGACGGTTGTAATGAAAAACTGTTTTTT
-	-	TRBJ1-4	TRBV5-6	CASSLSGNNEKLFF	TGTGCCAGCAGCTTGTCAGGGAATAATGAAAAACTGTTTTTT
-	TRBD1	TRBJ1-4	TRBV5-5	CASSYWDRGEKLFF	TGTGCCAGCAGCTACTGGGACAGGGGCGAAAAACTGTTTTTT
-	-	TRBJ2-5	TRBV18	CASSPPEETQYF	TGTGCCAGCTCACCACCGGAGGAGACCCAGTACTTC
-	-	TRBJ2-3	TRBV6-1	CASNKAAVGTQYF	TGTGCCAGCAATAAGGCAGCCGTCGGGACGCAGTATTTT
-	-	TRBJ1-1	TRBV7-7	CASSLDKNTEAFF	TGTGCCAGCAGCTTAGACAAAAACACTGAAGCTTTCTTT
few	TRBD1	TRBJ2-7	TRBV2	CAGTGGLGYEQYF	TGTGCCGGCACAGGGGGCTTAGGCTACGAGCAGTACTTC
-	-	TRBJ2-7	TRBV10-3	CASSYGGGGFYEQYF	TGTGCCAGCAGTTACGGCGGAGGGGGATTCTACGAGCAGTACTTC
-	TRBD1	TRBJ2-3	TRBV18	CASSPDRASTDTQYF	TGTGCCAGCTCACCGGACAGGGCCTCTACAGATACGCAGTATTTT
few	-	TRBJ2-7	TRBV18	CASSPPRQAMGEQYF	TGTGCCAGCTCACCACCCCGACAGGCTATGGGCGAGCAGTACTTC
-	-	TRBJ2-7	TRBV5-1	CASSFGSREQYF	TGCGCCAGCAGCTTTGGCAGCCGAGAGCAGTACTTC
-	-	TRBJ2-2	TRBV5-1	CASSLAQGGRRTGELFF	TGCGCCAGCAGCTTGGCCCAAGGGGGTCGACGGACCGGGGAGCTGTTTTTT
few	TRBD1	TRBJ1-1	TRBV5-5	CASFLGQGNTEAFF	TGTGCAAGCTTCTTGGGACAGGGGAACACTGAAGCTTTCTTT
few	TRBD1	TRBJ1-1	TRBV30	CAWSVKASSRGPAFF	TGTGCCTGGAGTGTAAAAGCGTCCTCGAGGGGGCCAGCTTTCTTT
once	TRBD1	TRBJ1-3	TRBV6-5	CASSNQGTAGNTIYF	TGTGCCAGCAGTAACCAAGGGACAGCTGGAAACACCATATATTTT
-	TRBD2	TRBJ2-3	TRBV11-2	CASSTRLAVTDTQYF	TGTGCCAGCAGCACCCGACTAGCAGTTACAGATACGCAGTATTTT
-	TRBD2	TRBJ2-2	TRBV5-4	CASSWAGAGGPGELFF	TGTGCCAGCAGCTGGGCAGGAGCGGGGGGGCCCGGGGAGCTGTTTTTT
-	-	TRBJ1-1	TRBV28	CASSQGLKAFF	TGTGCCAGCAGTCAAGGGCTCAAAGCTTTCTTT
once	TRBD2	TRBJ2-5	TRBV5-1	CASSSGLAGGGFQETQYF	TGCGCCAGCAGCTCAGGACTAGCGGGGGGCGGTTTCCAAGAGACCCAGTACTTC
-	-	TRBJ1-2	TRBV6-5	CASSATGLNYGCTF	TGTGCCAGCAGCGCCACAGGGCTCAACTATGGCTGCACCTTC
few	-	TRBJ2-7	TRBV6-5	CASTDRTYEQYF	TGTGCCAGTACGGACAGAACCTACGAGCAGTACTTC
once	-	TRBJ1-3	TRBV9	CASSAPEQVSGNTIYF	TGTGCCAGCAGCGCGCCGGAACAGGTCTCTGGAAACACCATATATTTT
few	-	TRBJ1-2	TRBV30	CAWSGAMDYGYTF	TGTGCCTGGAGTGGGGCCATGGACTATGGCTACACCTTC